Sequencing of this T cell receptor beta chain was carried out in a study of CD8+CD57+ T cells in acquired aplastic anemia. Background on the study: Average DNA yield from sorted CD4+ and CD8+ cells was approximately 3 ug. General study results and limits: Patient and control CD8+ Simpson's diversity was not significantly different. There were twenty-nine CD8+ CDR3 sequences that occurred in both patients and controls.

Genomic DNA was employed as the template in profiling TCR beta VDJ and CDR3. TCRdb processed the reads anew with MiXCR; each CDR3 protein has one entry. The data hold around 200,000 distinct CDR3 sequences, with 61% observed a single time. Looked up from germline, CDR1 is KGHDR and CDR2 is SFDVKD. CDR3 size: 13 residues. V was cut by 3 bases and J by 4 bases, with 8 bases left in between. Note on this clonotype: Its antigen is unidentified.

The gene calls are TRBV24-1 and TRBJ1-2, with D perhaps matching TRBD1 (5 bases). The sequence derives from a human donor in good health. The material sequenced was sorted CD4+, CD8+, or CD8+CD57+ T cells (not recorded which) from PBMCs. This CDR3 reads CATSDGGGYGYTF. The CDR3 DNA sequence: TGTGCCACCAGTGATGGTGGGGGCTATGGCTACACCTTC.